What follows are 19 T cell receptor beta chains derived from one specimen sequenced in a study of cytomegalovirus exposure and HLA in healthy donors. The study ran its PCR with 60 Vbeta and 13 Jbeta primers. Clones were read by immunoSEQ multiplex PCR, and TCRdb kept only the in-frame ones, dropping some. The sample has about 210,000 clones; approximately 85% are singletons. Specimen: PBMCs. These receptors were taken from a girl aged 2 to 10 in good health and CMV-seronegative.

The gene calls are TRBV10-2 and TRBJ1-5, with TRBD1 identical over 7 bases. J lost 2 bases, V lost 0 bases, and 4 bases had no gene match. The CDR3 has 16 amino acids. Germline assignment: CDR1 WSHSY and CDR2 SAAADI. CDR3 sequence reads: CASSESNDRGNQPQHF. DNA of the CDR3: TGCGCCAGCAGTGAGTCGAATGACAGGGGCAATCAGCCCCAGCATTTT.

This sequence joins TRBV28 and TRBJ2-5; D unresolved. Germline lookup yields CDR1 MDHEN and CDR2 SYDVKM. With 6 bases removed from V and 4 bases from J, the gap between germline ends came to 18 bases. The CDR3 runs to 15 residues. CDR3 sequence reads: CASRGFTATLETQYF. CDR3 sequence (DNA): TGTGCCAGCAGAGGTTTCACAGCCACCCTAGAGACCCAGTACTTC.

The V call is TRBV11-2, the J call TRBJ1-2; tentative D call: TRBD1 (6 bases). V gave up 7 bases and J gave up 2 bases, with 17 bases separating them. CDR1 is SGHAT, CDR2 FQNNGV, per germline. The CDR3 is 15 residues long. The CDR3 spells CASTPEGGINYGYTF. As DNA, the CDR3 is TGTGCCAGCACCCCAGAGGGGGGGATAAACTATGGCTACACCTTC.

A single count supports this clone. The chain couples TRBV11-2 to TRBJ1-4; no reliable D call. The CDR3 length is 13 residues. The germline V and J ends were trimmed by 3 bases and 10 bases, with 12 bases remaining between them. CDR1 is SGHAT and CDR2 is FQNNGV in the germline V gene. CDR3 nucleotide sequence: TGTGCCAGCAGCTTGGGCATGGTTGGAAAACTGTTTTTT. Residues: CASSLGMVGKLFF.

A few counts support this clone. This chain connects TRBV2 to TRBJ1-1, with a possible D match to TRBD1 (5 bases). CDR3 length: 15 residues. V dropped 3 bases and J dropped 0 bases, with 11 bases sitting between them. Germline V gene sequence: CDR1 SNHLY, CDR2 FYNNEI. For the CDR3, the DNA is TGTGCCAGCAGTGATAGAGACAGACTGAACACTGAAGCTTTCTTT. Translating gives CASSDRDRLNTEAFF.

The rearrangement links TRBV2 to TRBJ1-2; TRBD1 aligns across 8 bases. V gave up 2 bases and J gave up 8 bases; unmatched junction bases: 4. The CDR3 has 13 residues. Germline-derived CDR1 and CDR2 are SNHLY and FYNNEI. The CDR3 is CASSERTGWGYTF. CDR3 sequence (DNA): TGTGCCAGCAGTGAAAGGACAGGGTGGGGCTACACCTTC.

The CDR3 reads CASSRDRGSGELFF. The CDR3 DNA is TGCGCCAGCAGCAGGGACAGGGGGAGCGGGGAGCTGTTTTTT. V is TRBV5-1 and J is TRBJ2-2, with 11 bases matching TRBD1. The germline V gene has CDR1 SGHRS and CDR2 YFSETQ. This CDR3 has 14 amino acids. V dropped 4 bases and J dropped 7; count of bases not matched to a gene: 3.

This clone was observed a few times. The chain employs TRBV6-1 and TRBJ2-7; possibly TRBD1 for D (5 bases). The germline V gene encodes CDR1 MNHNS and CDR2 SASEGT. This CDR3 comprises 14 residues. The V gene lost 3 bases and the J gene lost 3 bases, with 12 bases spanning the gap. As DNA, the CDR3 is TGTGCCAGCAGTGAGAAATGGACACTCTACGAGCAGTACTTC. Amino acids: CASSEKWTLYEQYF.

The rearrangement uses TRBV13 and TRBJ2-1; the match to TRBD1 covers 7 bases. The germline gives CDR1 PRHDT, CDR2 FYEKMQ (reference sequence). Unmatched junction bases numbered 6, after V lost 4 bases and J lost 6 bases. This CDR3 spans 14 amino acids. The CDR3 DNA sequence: TGTGCCAGCAGCTGGGGACAGAATAGCAATGAGCAGTTCTTC. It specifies CASSWGQNSNEQFF. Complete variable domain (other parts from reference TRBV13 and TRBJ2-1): AAGVIQSPRHLIKEKRETATLKCYPIPRHDTVYWYQQGPGQDPQFLISFYEKMQSDKGSIPDRFSAQQFSDYHSELNMSSLELGDSALYFCASSWGQNSNEQFFGPGTRLTVL.

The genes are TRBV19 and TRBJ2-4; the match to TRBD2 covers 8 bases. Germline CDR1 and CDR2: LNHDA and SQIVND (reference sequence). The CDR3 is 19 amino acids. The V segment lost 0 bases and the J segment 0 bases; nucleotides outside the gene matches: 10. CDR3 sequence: CASSIDPSGGTIAKNIQYF. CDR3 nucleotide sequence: TGTGCCAGTAGTATAGATCCGAGCGGGGGCACGATAGCCAAAAACATTCAGTACTTC.

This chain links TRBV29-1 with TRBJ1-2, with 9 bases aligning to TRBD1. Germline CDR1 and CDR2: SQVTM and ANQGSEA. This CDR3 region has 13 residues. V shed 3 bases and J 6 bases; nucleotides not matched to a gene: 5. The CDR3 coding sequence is TGCAGCGTTGATAGGACAGGGGTGGATGGCTACACCTTC. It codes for CSVDRTGVDGYTF.

In nucleotides, the CDR3 is TGTGCCAGCAGAGACGCAGGGGGCACTAATGAAAAACTGTTTTTT. The encoded protein is CASRDAGGTNEKLFF. This chain links TRBV6-5 with TRBJ1-4; TRBD1 agrees at 8 bases. Germline V gives CDR1 MNHEY, CDR2 SVGAGI. This CDR3 has 15 residues. V trimming: 6 bases; J trimming: 2 bases; junction bases outside the gene matches: 5.

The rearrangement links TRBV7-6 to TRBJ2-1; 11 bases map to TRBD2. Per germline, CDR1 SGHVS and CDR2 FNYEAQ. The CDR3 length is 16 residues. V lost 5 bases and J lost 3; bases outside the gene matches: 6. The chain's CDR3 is CASSPGTSGFYNEQFF. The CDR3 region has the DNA TGTGCCAGCAGCCCGGGGACTAGCGGATTCTACAATGAGCAGTTCTTC.

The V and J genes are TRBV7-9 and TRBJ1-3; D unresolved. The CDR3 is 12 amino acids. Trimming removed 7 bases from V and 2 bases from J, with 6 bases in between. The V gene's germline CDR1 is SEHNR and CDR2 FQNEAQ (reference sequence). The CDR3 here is CASTGTGNTIYF. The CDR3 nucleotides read TGTGCCAGCACGGGGACTGGAAACACCATATATTTT.

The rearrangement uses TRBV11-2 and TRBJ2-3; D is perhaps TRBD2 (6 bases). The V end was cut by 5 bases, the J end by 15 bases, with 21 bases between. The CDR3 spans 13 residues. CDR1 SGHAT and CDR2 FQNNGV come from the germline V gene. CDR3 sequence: CASSAGTSGGTYF. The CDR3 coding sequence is TGTGCCAGCAGCGCTGGGACTTCCGGAGGGACTTATTTT.

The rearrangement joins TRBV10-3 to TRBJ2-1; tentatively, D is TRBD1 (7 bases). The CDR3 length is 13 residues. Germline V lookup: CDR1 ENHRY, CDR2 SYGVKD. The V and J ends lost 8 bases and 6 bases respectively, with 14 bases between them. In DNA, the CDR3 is TGTGCCATCTCTGGGCAGGGGGGCAATGAGCAGTTCTTC. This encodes CAISGQGGNEQFF.

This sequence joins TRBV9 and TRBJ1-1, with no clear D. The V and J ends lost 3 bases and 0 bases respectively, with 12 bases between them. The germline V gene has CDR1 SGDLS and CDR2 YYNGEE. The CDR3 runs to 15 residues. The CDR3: CASSASGGLNTEAFF. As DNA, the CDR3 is TGTGCCAGCAGCGCTTCCGGAGGGCTGAACACTGAAGCTTTCTTT.

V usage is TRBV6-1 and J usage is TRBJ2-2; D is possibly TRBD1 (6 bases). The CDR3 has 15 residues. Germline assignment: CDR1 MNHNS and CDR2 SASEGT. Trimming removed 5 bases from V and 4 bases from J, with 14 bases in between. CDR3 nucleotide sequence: TGTGCCAGCAGTTCCCGAACAGGGAGCACCGGGGAGCTGTTTTTT. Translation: CASSSRTGSTGELFF.

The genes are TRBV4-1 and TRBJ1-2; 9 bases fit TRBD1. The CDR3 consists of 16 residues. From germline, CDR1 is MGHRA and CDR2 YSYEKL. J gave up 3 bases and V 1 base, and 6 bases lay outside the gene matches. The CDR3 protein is CASSQVTGGGYYGYTF. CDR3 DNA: TGCGCCAGCAGCCAAGTTACAGGGGGCGGGTACTATGGCTACACCTTC.